This entry describes one TCR beta chain. Its antigen remains unknown. This sample stems from a study of cytomegalovirus exposure and HLA in healthy donors. Study-wide findings and caveats: Follow-up analysis later connected one missense variant in DCLRE1C with trimming of TCR beta V- and J-genes. More clonal expansion characterized HLA-associated TCR beta chains than equally common others in a later analysis. Among TCR beta chains, those listed as cytomegalovirus-associated numbered under 200.

Primers included in the PCR were 60 Vbeta and 13 Jbeta primers. Measured with immunoSEQ multiplex PCR; TCRdb has only the in-frame clones, and not every one. Of around 100,000 clones in the sample, over 75% were seen once. The CDR3 has 15 residues. The ends lost 4 bases at V and 3 bases at J; junction bases unmatched: 6. CDR1 SGHVS and CDR2 FQNEAQ come from the germline V gene. The sequenced sample consisted of PBMCs. The chain has TRBV7-8 and TRBJ2-1; TRBD2 matches 7 bases. This clonotype was obtained from a woman aged 18 to 35 in good health and CMV-seropositive. CDR3 residues: CASSSRAGYYNEQFF. The CDR3 nucleotides are TGTGCCAGCAGCTCCAGAGCGGGATACTACAATGAGCAGTTCTTC.